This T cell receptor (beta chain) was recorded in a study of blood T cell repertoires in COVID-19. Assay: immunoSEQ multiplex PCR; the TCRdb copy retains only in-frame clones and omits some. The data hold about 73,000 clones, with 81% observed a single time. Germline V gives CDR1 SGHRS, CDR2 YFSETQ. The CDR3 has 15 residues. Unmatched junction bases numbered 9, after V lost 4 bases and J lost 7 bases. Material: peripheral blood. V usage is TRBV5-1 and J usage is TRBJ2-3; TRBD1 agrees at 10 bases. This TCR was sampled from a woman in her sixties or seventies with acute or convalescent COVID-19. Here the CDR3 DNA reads TGCGCCAGCAGCGCCCCGGGACAGGGGTCGAATACGCAGTATTTT. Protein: CASSAPGQGSNTQYF.